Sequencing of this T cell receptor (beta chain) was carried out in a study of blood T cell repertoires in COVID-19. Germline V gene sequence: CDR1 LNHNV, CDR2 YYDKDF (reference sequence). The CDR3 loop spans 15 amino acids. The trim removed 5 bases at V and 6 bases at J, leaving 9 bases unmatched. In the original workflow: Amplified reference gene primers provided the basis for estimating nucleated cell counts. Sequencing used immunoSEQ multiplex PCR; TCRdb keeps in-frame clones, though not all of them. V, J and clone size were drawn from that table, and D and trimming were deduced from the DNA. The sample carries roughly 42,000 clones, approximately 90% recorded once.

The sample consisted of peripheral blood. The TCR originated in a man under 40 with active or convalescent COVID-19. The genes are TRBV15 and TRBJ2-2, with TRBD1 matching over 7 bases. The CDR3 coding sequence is TGTGCCACCAGCGTAAAACGACAGGGCGCCGGGGAGCTGTTTTTT. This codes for CATSVKRQGAGELFF.